This is a list of T cell receptor beta chains from one sample in a study of blood T cell repertoires in COVID-19. Sequencing was performed with immunoSEQ multiplex PCR; in TCRdb, only in-frame clones are kept and a portion is missing. The sample has approximately 150,000 clones, around 89% seen once. The sample consisted of peripheral blood. Receptor source: a man in his fifties who had recovered from COVID-19. CDR3s include the opening cysteine and the closing phenylalanine or tryptophan. A D gene is named only where the DNA matches it firmly. Clone size is stated in some rows and not others, as once, few, many or a class when expanded.

V gene	D gene	J gene	clone size	CDR3 protein	CDR3 DNA
TRBV9	TRBD2	TRBJ2-2	.	CASSVEGSSGGPGELFF	TGTGCCAGCAGCGTAGAAGGGTCTAGCGGTGGGCCGGGGGAGCTGTTTTTT
TRBV7-2	.	TRBJ2-1	.	CASSLGGGIYNEQFF	TGTGCCAGCAGCTTAGGGGGAGGAATCTACAATGAGCAGTTCTTC
TRBV30	.	TRBJ1-1	.	CAWSVPGLGGTEAFF	TGTGCCTGGAGTGTCCCGGGGTTGGGAGGCACTGAAGCTTTCTTT
TRBV29-1	TRBD1	TRBJ2-7	.	CSGSGQGGYEQYF	TGCAGCGGATCGGGACAGGGTGGCTACGAGCAGTACTTC
TRBV9	TRBD1	TRBJ2-7	few	CASSVGGTGDHEQYF	TGTGCCAGCAGCGTAGGGGGGACAGGGGACCACGAGCAGTACTTC
TRBV27	.	TRBJ1-1	.	CASTPRMAGNTEAFF	TGTGCCAGCACCCCAAGGATGGCGGGGAACACTGAAGCTTTCTTT
TRBV4-3	TRBD2	TRBJ2-2	.	CASSQSRLAGVISGELFF	TGCGCCAGCAGCCAGTCCCGACTAGCGGGAGTTATTAGCGGGGAGCTGTTTTTT
TRBV19	TRBD1	TRBJ1-5	.	CASSMLDRGAQPQHF	TGTGCCAGTAGTATGCTGGACAGGGGAGCCCAGCCCCAGCATTTT
TRBV9	.	TRBJ2-2	.	CASSVQGSSTGELFF	TGTGCCAGCAGCGTCCAGGGATCGAGCACCGGGGAGCTGTTTTTT
TRBV3-1/TRBV3-2	.	TRBJ2-3	.	CASSHRREADTQYF	TGTGCCAGCAGCCACAGGAGGGAAGCAGATACGCAGTATTTT
TRBV2	.	TRBJ2-5	.	CASSEQGSSQETQYF	TGTGCCAGCAGTGAACAGGGGTCTTCCCAAGAGACCCAGTACTTC
TRBV3-1/TRBV3-2	.	TRBJ1-4	.	CASQLVGGGAEKLFF	TGTGCCAGCCAACTAGTGGGGGGAGGTGCTGAAAAACTGTTTTTT
TRBV7-6	TRBD2	TRBJ2-7	.	CASSHSGSDEQYF	TGTGCCAGCAGCCATAGCGGGAGCGACGAGCAGTACTTC
TRBV19	TRBD1	TRBJ1-5	.	CARKRQGSNQPQHF	TGTGCCAGAAAGCGACAGGGTAGCAATCAGCCCCAGCATTTT
TRBV5-1	TRBD2	TRBJ2-7	.	CASSLAAAGGYEQYF	TGCGCCAGCAGCTTGGCCGCGGCGGGAGGATACGAGCAGTACTTC
TRBV5-1	TRBD1	TRBJ1-2	.	CASRDRATTNYGYTF	TGCGCCAGCAGAGACAGGGCCACAACTAACTATGGCTACACCTTC